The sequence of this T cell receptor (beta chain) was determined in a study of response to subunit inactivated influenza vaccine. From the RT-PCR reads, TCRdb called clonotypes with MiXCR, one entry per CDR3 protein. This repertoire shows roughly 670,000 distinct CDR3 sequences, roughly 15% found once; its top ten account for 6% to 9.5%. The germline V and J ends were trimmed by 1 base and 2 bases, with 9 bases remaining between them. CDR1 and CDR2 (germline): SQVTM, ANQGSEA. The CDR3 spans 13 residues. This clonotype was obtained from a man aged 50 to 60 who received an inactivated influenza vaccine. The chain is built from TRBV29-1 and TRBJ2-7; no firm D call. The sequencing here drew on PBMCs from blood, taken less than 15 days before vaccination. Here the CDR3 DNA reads TGCAGCGTTGAAGTTTCGGATACCTACGAGCAGTACTTC. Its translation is CSVEVSDTYEQYF.